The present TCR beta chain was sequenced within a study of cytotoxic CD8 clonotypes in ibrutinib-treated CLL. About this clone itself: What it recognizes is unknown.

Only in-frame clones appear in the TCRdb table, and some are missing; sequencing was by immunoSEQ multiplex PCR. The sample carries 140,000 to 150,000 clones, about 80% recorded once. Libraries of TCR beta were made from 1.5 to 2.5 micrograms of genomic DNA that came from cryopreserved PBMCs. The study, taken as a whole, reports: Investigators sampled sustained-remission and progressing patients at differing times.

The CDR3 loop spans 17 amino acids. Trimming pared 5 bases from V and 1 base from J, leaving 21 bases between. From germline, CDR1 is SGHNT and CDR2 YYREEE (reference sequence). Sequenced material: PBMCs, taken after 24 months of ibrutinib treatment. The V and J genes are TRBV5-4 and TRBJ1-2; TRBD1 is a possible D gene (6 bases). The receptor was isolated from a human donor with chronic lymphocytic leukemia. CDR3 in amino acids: CASRSGQPTSFNYGYTF. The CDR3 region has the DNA TGTGCCAGCAGATCAGGACAGCCTACCAGCTTTAACTATGGCTACACCTTC.